This TCR beta chain was observed in a study of blood T cell repertoires in COVID-19. Study in general: Material from acute and convalescent COVID-19 was sourced from the United States, Italy and Spain.

The CDR3 runs to 15 residues. Germline V gene lookup returns CDR1 MNHEY and CDR2 SVGAGI. The ends were cut back, 5 bases at V and 0 bases at J, with 11 bases in the middle. Assay used: immunoSEQ multiplex PCR; TCRdb lists only in-frame clones, some missing. This repertoire shows about 86,000 clones, approximately 80% found once; its top ten account for roughly 32%. The sequence derives from a woman of 80 years or more with active or convalescent COVID-19. Material: peripheral blood. The genes are TRBV6-5 and TRBJ2-1; D unclear. The chain's CDR3 is CASSPRASSYNEQFF. For the CDR3, the DNA is TGTGCCAGCAGTCCGCGAGCTAGCTCCTACAATGAGCAGTTCTTC.